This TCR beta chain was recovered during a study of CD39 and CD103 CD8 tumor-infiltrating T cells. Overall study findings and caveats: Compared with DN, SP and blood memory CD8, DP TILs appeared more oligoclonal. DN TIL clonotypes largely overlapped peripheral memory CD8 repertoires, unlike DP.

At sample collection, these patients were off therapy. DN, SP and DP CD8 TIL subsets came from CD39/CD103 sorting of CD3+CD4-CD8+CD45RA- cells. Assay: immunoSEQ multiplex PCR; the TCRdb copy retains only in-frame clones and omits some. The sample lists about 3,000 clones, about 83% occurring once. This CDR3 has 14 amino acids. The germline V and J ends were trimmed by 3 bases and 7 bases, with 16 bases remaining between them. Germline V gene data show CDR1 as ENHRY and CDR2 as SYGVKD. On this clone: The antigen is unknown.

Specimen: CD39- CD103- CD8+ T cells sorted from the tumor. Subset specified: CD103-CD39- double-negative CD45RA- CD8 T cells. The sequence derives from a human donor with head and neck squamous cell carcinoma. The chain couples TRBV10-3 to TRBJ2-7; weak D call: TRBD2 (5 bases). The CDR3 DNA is TGTGCCATCAGTGAATCTGGGCCCGAGGGTGAGCAGTACTTC. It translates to CAISESGPEGEQYF.